The clone carrying this TCR beta chain was observed a handful of times. Its target is unknown. These data come from a study of cytomegalovirus exposure and HLA in healthy donors. Study-wide points: Using the classifier, cytomegalovirus status was reportedly diagnosed with high specificity and sensitivity.

The PCR contained 60 Vbeta and 13 Jbeta primers. Produced via immunoSEQ multiplex PCR; TCRdb's table is partial and in-frame only. Here the sample spans 150,000 to 200,000 clones, approximately 80% being singletons. This CDR3 comprises 13 residues. Trimming left V 7 bases short and J 3 bases short, with 9 bases between. Germline-derived CDR1 and CDR2 are SNHLY and FYNNEI. The sequenced sample consisted of PBMCs. V is TRBV2 and J is TRBJ1-4; D remains unclear. The TCR comes from a woman younger than 45 in good health and CMV-seropositive. CDR3 DNA sequence: TGTGCCAGCACACCCAGATCTAATGAAAAACTGTTTTTT. It is translated as CASTPRSNEKLFF.